This entry lists 10 T cell receptor beta chains sequenced from one sample in a study of T-cell reconstitution after alpha-beta-depleted transplantation in children listed by TCRdb under 2016. Libraries were constructed by PCR. Sequencing used an Illumina HiSeq 2500. To normalize quantification of the TCRbeta repertoire, the TCR libraries were built with molecular barcoding that relied on unique molecular identifiers. TCRdb applied fastp at Q25 and MiXCR to the public reads, then kept only in-frame beta chains. Each entry is one CDR3 protein sequence, shown with its most common DNA and genes. This sample has 500,000 or so distinct CDR3 sequences in its table, and 30% to 35% of those were observed once. The top ten clones comprise around 2.5% of the sample. The sample consisted of PBMCs from the stem cell graft donor, taken from the stem cell graft. These receptor sequences come from a human donor who donated a stem cell graft to a child with aplastic anemia.

The rearrangement uses TRBV7-9 and TRBJ2-7; TRBD1 or TRBD2 may be the D gene (6 bases each). CDR3 length: 15 amino acids. From germline, CDR1 is SEHNR and CDR2 FQNEAQ (reference sequence). The V end was cut by 7 bases, the J end by 0 bases, with 16 bases between. The CDR3 nucleotides read TGTGCCAGCAAGAGGGGGGACGGGAACTCCTACGAGCAGTACTTC. Its translation is CASKRGDGNSYEQYF.

The chain uses TRBV15 and TRBJ1-1, with D hard to call. The CDR3 is 14 residues long. Germline lookup yields CDR1 LNHNV and CDR2 YYDKDF (reference sequence). Between the trimmed V and J ends, which lost 0 bases and 2 bases, there was a span of 7 bases. DNA of the CDR3: TGTGCCACCAGCAGAGATGCGGCAAACACTGAAGCTTTCTTT. The encoded protein is CATSRDAANTEAFF.

V gene TRBV6-5 combines with J gene TRBJ1-4, with TRBD1 as a possible D gene (6 bases). The CDR3 covers 15 residues. CDR1 MNHEY and CDR2 SVGAGI come from the germline V gene. Trimming took 2 bases from V and 8 from J, leaving 15 bases between them. This CDR3 reads CASSYGTGRSEKLFF. DNA for the CDR3: TGTGCCAGCAGTTACGGAACAGGGAGGAGCGAAAAACTGTTTTTT.

V and J are TRBV29-1 and TRBJ1-4, with TRBD1 identical over 11 bases. From germline, CDR1 is SQVTM and CDR2 ANQGSEA. V lost 7 bases to trimming and J lost 8 bases; unmatched junction nucleotides: 3. This CDR3 comprises 12 residues. CDR3 region: CSAGTGGEKLFF. The CDR3 nucleotides read TGCAGCGCCGGGACAGGGGGAGAAAAACTGTTTTTT.

The CDR3 DNA is TGCAGTGCTAGAGATGGGAGCGGGAGGGCCTCCGGCATTCAGTACTTC. Protein product: CSARDGSGRASGIQYF. J is TRBJ2-4 and V is TRBV20-1, with 10 bases identical to TRBD2. Germline lookup yields CDR1 DFQATT and CDR2 SNEGSKA (reference sequence). This CDR3 is built from 16 residues. V lost 0 bases, J lost 9 bases, and 11 bases stayed unmatched.

This clonotype has more than one count but fewer than ten. CDR3 sequence reads: CASSFKQGLVPIYF. CDR3 DNA sequence: TGTGCCAGCAGCTTCAAGCAGGGTCTTGTCCCCATATATTTT. J is TRBJ1-3 and V is TRBV7-2; D is possibly TRBD1 (5 bases). CDR3 length: 14 residues. Trimming removed 3 bases from V and 11 bases from J, with 17 bases in between. Germline loops: CDR1 SGHTA, CDR2 FQGNSA.

For the CDR3, the DNA is TGCAGTGCTAGCGGCAGACTTACCTACAATGAGCAGTTCTTC. Translated, it gives CSASGRLTYNEQFF. This rearrangement joins TRBV20-1 to TRBJ2-1; D is undetermined. V was clipped by 3 bases and J by 2 bases, with 11 bases between them. The CDR3 length is 14 residues. CDR1 and CDR2 from the germline V gene are DFQATT and SNEGSKA (reference sequence).

V gene TRBV10-3 combines with J gene TRBJ2-5; tentative D call: TRBD1 (5 bases). Germline-derived CDR1 and CDR2 are ENHRY and SYGVKD. The ends were cut back, 7 bases at V and 2 bases at J, with 14 bases in the middle. The CDR3 is 14 residues long. The CDR3 reads CAIKGPGPQETQYF. CDR3 DNA: TGTGCCATCAAGGGGCCAGGACCTCAAGAGACCCAGTACTTC.

This sequence joins TRBV7-2 and TRBJ2-3; 13 bases are shared with TRBD2. The trim removed 3 bases at V and 5 bases at J, leaving 5 bases unmatched. CDR1 is SGHTA, CDR2 FQGNSA, per germline. This CDR3 comprises 16 residues. CDR3 amino acids: CASSFRLAGGLDTQYF. The CDR3 DNA sequence: TGTGCCAGCAGCTTTCGACTAGCGGGAGGTTTAGATACGCAGTATTTT.

The genes are TRBV4-3 and TRBJ2-3, with 8 positions matching TRBD1. Germline-derived CDR1 and CDR2 are LGHNA and YSLEER. The J segment lost 0 bases and the V segment lost 4 bases, leaving 12 bases of the junction unmatched. The CDR3 contains 18 residues. The CDR3 here is CASSPGQGRRVSTDTQYF. DNA of the CDR3: TGCGCCAGCAGCCCCGGACAGGGCCGGAGGGTGAGCACAGATACGCAGTATTTT.